The TCR beta chain described here comes from a study of blood T cells in healthy people across ages. This clonotype turned up a few times. Together with a sample-barcoded 5' primer, a J-beta primer mix was included in a second PCR lasting roughly 6 to 12 cycles. In TCRdb, the 5' RACE reads were re-called with MiXCR into one record per CDR3 protein. The profile shows about a million distinct CDR3 sequences, roughly two fifths of them singletons. Ranging in age from roughly 6 to 90, the donors were healthy Caucasian individuals from Russia. The CDR3 sequence is 16 residues long. Trimming pared 1 base from V and 9 bases from J, leaving 20 bases between. Germline V lookup: CDR1 SGHRS, CDR2 YFSETQ.

The clonotype was recovered from a man between 18 and 35 years old in good health. This chain joins TRBV5-1 and TRBJ2-1; TRBD1 is a possible D gene (7 bases). The sample comprised blood. CDR3 nucleotides: TGCGCCAGCAGCTTGTCCCCGGGGGACAGTGGAAGTGAGCAGTTCTTC. This encodes CASSLSPGDSGSEQFF.